This T cell receptor beta chain was recovered during a study of ipilimumab plus nivolumab after autologous stem cell transplantation (dated by TCRdb to the early 2020s). For context, the study as a whole: Trial patients received a median of 5 ipilimumab doses and about 8 nivolumab doses. Primary refractory and relapsed disease were included in the DLBCL cohort, with 18-month progression-free survival of 85.7% and 28.6%, respectively. Patients with high-risk diffuse large B cell lymphoma, mature T cell lymphoma, or multiple myeloma undergoing autologous transplant were enrolled in the trial. The intent-to-treat population of the trial was made up of 35 to 40 patients.

Overall results and qualifications from the work: Combined checkpoint inhibition as post-transplant consolidation was concluded by the authors to appear tolerable. Per the authors, a biologic rationale for further study of the post-transplant checkpoint inhibition approach was offered by T cell receptor repertoire, regulatory T cell phenotype and gut microbiota profiles.

Ipilimumab was given at 1 mg/kg intravenously on day 1 of selected weeks, and checkpoint therapy started 14 to 28 days after autologous transplant. Nivolumab was given at 3 mg/kg intravenously on day 1 of weeks 1, 4, 7, 10, and every two weeks through week 26. This Phase Ib clinical trial tested ipilimumab plus nivolumab, a combined checkpoint inhibition, as consolidation after autologous stem cell transplantation. The germline V gene supplies CDR1 SNHLY and CDR2 FYNNEI. From the cysteine up to the phenylalanine, the CDR3 has a length of 14 residues. Left in the record is the CDR3 DNA by itself, 42 bases read in frame from the first base. V and J lose 7 bases and 6 bases, and a span of 18 bases separates them. This clone was picked up a small number of times. The antigen this receptor binds is unknown. It has no much larger one-base neighbor in the sample; base qualities were not kept. The library was obtained by the immunoSEQ multiplex PCR assay. The table comes from immuneACCESS by way of TCRdb, which keeps in-frame sequences with V and J called. Part of the clones is missing from these tables; in studies checked, under half for an unresolved V gene and the rest for unknown reasons. Across this sample there are about 18,000 clones, with 80% seen only once. Roughly 10% of the sample is held by the ten biggest clonotypes.

The source material was PBMCs, sampled in a trial of ipilimumab plus nivolumab as post-transplant consolidation. The TCR comes from a male donor with diffuse large B-cell lymphoma. Rearrangement joined TRBV2 to TRBJ1-2; perhaps TRBD1 is the D gene, with 6 bases matching. The nucleotides are TGTGCCAGCACTATACCGGGACAAAAAGATGGCTACACCTTC. This encodes CASTIPGQKDGYTF.